Detailed here is one TCR beta chain. Its antigen is currently unknown. The entry originates in a study of cytomegalovirus exposure and HLA in healthy donors. Points from the study as a whole: Most subjects had HLA-A and HLA-B alleles reportedly predicted accurately by TCR beta sequences.

PCR employed 60 Vbeta and 13 Jbeta primers. Sequencing was performed with immunoSEQ multiplex PCR; in TCRdb, only in-frame clones are kept and a portion is missing. The table shows some 200,000 clones, with about 10% occurring only once. V was clipped by 5 bases and J by 5 bases, with 10 bases between them. Germline CDR1 DFQATT, CDR2 SNEGSKA (reference sequence). This CDR3 comprises 11 residues. This receptor was obtained from a woman in her twenties or thirties in good health and CMV-seropositive. This chain joins TRBV20-1 and TRBJ2-7; D is unresolved. Material for sequencing was PBMCs. CDR3 sequence (DNA): TGCAGTGCTCCGACCAGGCACGAGCAGTACTTC. Translating gives CSAPTRHEQYF.